This T cell receptor (beta chain) was recovered during a study of immune heterogeneity within non-small cell lung tumors. Study observations and caveats: Significant yet moderate, the positive correlation between local T-cell clonality and local tumor mutational burden reached an R of around 0.35.

Genomic DNA from bulk tumor acted as the template, and roughly 0.55 ug was loaded per sample. From each primary tumor, several far-apart biopsies were obtained during surgery. The patients were newly diagnosed with non-small cell lung cancer, had not been treated, and had curative surgery. In a multiplex PCR, 32 V and 13 J primers amplified TCR beta CDR3. Each CDR3 protein gets one entry after TCRdb re-called the multiplex PCR reads with MiXCR. This table has about 10,000 distinct CDR3 sequences, less than 20% appearing once. V lost 4 bases and J lost 1; bases outside the gene matches: 3. The CDR3 consists of 15 residues. The V gene's germline CDR1 is SGHTA and CDR2 FQGTGA. This clonotype was observed at least ten times. Its antigen is undetermined.

This clonotype originated in a man aged 40-49 years with non-small cell lung cancer. The rearrangement links TRBV7-3 to TRBJ2-3; TRBD1 matches 9 bases. The specimen was lung tumor tissue. The CDR3: CASSSTGGGTDTQYF. CDR3 nucleotide sequence: TGTGCCAGCAGCTCTACAGGGGGCGGCACAGATACGCAGTATTTT.